The 30 T cell receptor beta chains in this list originate from one sample, sequenced in a study of human T cells and chemical hapten exposure. TCRdb called the RACE reads again in MiXCR, with one record for every CDR3 protein. The sample lists more than 250,000 distinct CDR3 sequences; about 9% were seen once. The time point: pre-sensitization, week 0. The treatment is: therapeutic diphenylcyclopropenone sensitization with weekly scalp DPC. The sequencing here drew on whole blood, taken in connection with sensitization to the hapten diphenylcyclopropenone (DPC). The receptor source for this set is a woman aged 40-49 years with alopecia areata. Some clones in this sample may be carry-over from other donors' samples.

The table lists this clonotype with a few counts. The CDR3, as DNA: TGTGCCAGCGGGGCGACCTACAATGAGCAGTTCTTC. Amino acid sequence: CASGATYNEQFF. The rearrangement links TRBV28 to TRBJ2-1, with a weak D call TRBD1 (5 bases). Germline CDR1 is MDHEN and CDR2 is SYDVKM. CDR3 length: 12 residues. The germline V and J ends were trimmed by 8 bases and 2 bases, with 7 bases remaining between them.

This clonotype was recorded at least ten times. This sequence joins TRBV3-1 and TRBJ2-7; TRBD1 matches at 7 bases. In germline, CDR1 is LGHDT, CDR2 YNNKEL (reference sequence). With 4 bases clipped from V and 2 bases from J, the junction kept 2 bases outside the gene matches. This CDR3 spans 13 amino acids. The DNA of the CDR3 is TGTGCCAGCAGCCCCGGGACAGCCTACGAGCAGTACTTC. Its protein is CASSPGTAYEQYF.

The chain uses TRBV6-2 or TRBV6-3 and TRBJ2-2, with 14 bases fitting TRBD2. V gave up 5 bases and J gave up 4 bases; unmatched junction bases: 3. The length of the CDR3 is 16 residues. CDR1 is MNHEY and CDR2 is SVGEGT in the germline V gene. As DNA, the CDR3 is TGTGCCAGCAGTGGACTAGCGGGAGGAGGCACCGGGGAGCTGTTTTTT. Its translation is CASSGLAGGGTGELFF.

The rearrangement uses TRBV7-8 and TRBJ2-2, with TRBD2 identical over 10 bases. The CDR3 runs 17 residues. CDR1 and CDR2 from the germline V gene are SGHVS and FQNEAQ. V was pared by 6 bases and J by 4 bases, with 11 bases of the junction left unmatched. The CDR3 reads CASSYRAGGPVTGELFF. CDR3 bases: TGTGCCAGCAGTTACCGAGCGGGAGGGCCTGTCACCGGGGAGCTGTTTTTT.

This clonotype showed up just a few times. The CDR3 nucleotides read TGTGCCAGCAGTGAGGGGGCGAAGCAGTTCTTC. This encodes CASSEGAKQFF. The chain combines TRBV2 with TRBJ2-1; D possibly corresponds to TRBD1 (6 bases). Germline CDR1 is SNHLY and CDR2 is FYNNEI. V lost 3 bases, J lost 11 bases, and 8 bases lay in between. The CDR3 runs 11 residues. The full variable domain, rest sourced from reference TRBV2 and TRBJ2-1, is EPEVTQTPSHQVTQMGQEVILRCVPISNHLYFYWYRQILGQKVEFLVSFYNNEISEKSEIFDDQFSVERPDGSNFTLKIRSTKLEDSAMYFCASSEGAKQFFGPGTRLTVL.

A few counts support this clonotype. The rearrangement joins TRBV28 to TRBJ2-7; D gene ambiguous. Trimming took off 3 bases at V and 2 bases at J, with 11 bases between the two ends. The CDR3 totals 14 residues. From germline, CDR1 is MDHEN and CDR2 SYDVKM. The CDR3 nucleotides read TGTGCCAGCAGTTTGAGGACCCAGCCCTACGAGCAGTACTTC. Protein product: CASSLRTQPYEQYF.

This clonotype showed up just a few times. The chain recombines TRBV6-5 with TRBJ1-1, with 8 bases fitting TRBD1. The CDR3 spans 15 residues. CDR1 and CDR2 from the germline V gene are MNHEY and SVGAGI. Trimming took 0 bases from V and 3 from J; bases not matched to a gene: 3. The chain's CDR3 is CASSYSQGAHTEAFF. The CDR3 region has the DNA TGTGCCAGCAGTTACTCGCAGGGGGCGCACACTGAAGCTTTCTTT.

The chain uses TRBV9 and TRBJ1-2; possibly TRBD1 for D (5 bases). This CDR3 spans 15 amino acids. Looked up from germline, CDR1 is SGDLS and CDR2 is YYNGEE. V was clipped by 4 bases and J by 8 bases, with 21 bases between them. The DNA for the CDR3 is TGTGCCAGCAGCCCCCTTCCGGGGACGGAATCAGGCTACACCTTC. It is translated as CASSPLPGTESGYTF. Together with reference TRBV9 and TRBJ1-2, the CDR3 gives the full variable domain: DSGVTQTPKHLITATGQRVTLRCSPRSGDLSVYWYQQSLDQGLQFLIQYYNGEERAKGNILERFSAQQFPDLHSELNLSSLELGDSALYFCASSPLPGTESGYTFGSGTRLTVV.

This clonotype was seen only a few times. The rearrangement joins TRBV7-2 to TRBJ1-5; the D gene is possibly TRBD1 (5 bases). The V end was cut by 2 bases, the J end by 3 bases, with 20 bases between. Germline loops: CDR1 SGHTA, CDR2 FQGNSA. The CDR3 covers 18 residues. The CDR3, as DNA: TGTGCCAGCAGCTTAAGGTTGGGCACGGGGGATTACAATCAGCCCCAGCATTTT. Protein sequence: CASSLRLGTGDYNQPQHF.

The chain combines TRBV20-1 with TRBJ2-7; 7 bases fit TRBD2. Germline V gene data show CDR1 as DFQATT and CDR2 as SNEGSKA (reference sequence). This CDR3 has 14 residues. Trimming cost V 3 bases and J 2 bases; bases outside gene matches: 7. DNA of the CDR3: TGCAGTGCTAGTAAACTAGCGCCCGCCTACGAGCAGTACTTC. This translates into CSASKLAPAYEQYF.

The chain couples TRBV28 to TRBJ1-2, with 7 bases matching TRBD1. CDR3 length equals 16 residues. The ends lost 7 bases at V and 5 bases at J; junction bases unmatched: 16. Germline lookup yields CDR1 MDHEN and CDR2 SYDVKM. The CDR3 is CASTPGGKPNPYGYTF. The CDR3 nucleotides are TGTGCCAGCACCCCAGGGGGGAAACCCAACCCATATGGCTACACCTTC.

The chain is built from TRBV20-1 and TRBJ2-3; TRBD1 matches at 7 bases. Per germline, CDR1 DFQATT and CDR2 SNEGSKA (reference sequence). The trim removed 3 bases at V and 4 bases at J, leaving 10 bases unmatched. This CDR3 region has 15 residues. The CDR3 region has the DNA TGCAGTGCTAGTGCGCCGCTCGACAGGGCAGATACGCAGTATTTT. Translation: CSASAPLDRADTQYF.

The chain has TRBV9 and TRBJ1-1; D not certain. Trimming removed 0 bases at V and 0 bases at J, with 6 bases between. Per the germline V gene, CDR1 is SGDLS and CDR2 is YYNGEE. The CDR3 extends over 14 amino acids. DNA of the CDR3: TGTGCCAGCAGCGTAGACGGGGTGAACACTGAAGCTTTCTTT. Its translation is CASSVDGVNTEAFF. Using reference TRBV9 and TRBJ1-1 for the parts outside the CDR3, the full variable domain is DSGVTQTPKHLITATGQRVTLRCSPRSGDLSVYWYQQSLDQGLQFLIQYYNGEERAKGNILERFSAQQFPDLHSELNLSSLELGDSALYFCASSVDGVNTEAFFGQGTRLTVV.

The CDR3 nucleotides are TGTGCCAGCAGTTCCCAATCCGGGACAGGGTCCTACAATGAGCAGTTCTTC. Translating gives CASSSQSGTGSYNEQFF. The chain combines TRBV6-2 or TRBV6-3 with TRBJ2-1; TRBD1 aligns across 9 bases. The CDR3 spans 17 residues. Germline trimming cut 4 bases from V and 1 base from J; bases unmatched to any gene: 8. Germline lookup yields CDR1 MNHEY and CDR2 SVGEGT.

This clonotype was observed at least ten times. This chain links TRBV4-3 with TRBJ1-1; no firm D call. This CDR3 has 14 amino acids. Germline CDR1 reads LGHNA; CDR2 reads YSLEER. V was clipped by 4 bases and J by 1 base, with 10 bases between them. This CDR3 is CASSRLGQNTEAFF. The CDR3 nucleotides read TGCGCCAGCAGCCGGCTTGGCCAGAACACTGAAGCTTTCTTT.

V is TRBV5-1 and J is TRBJ1-2; D gene uncertain. The germline V gene encodes CDR1 SGHRS and CDR2 YFSETQ. Trimming removed 4 bases from V and 6 bases from J, with 13 bases in between. This CDR3 is 13 amino acids long. The CDR3 DNA reads as TGCGCCAGCAGCCTTGGAGGGCAGAATGGCTACACCTTC. This codes for CASSLGGQNGYTF.

This clonotype has only a few counts. The chain is built from TRBV7-2 and TRBJ1-1; a possible D gene is TRBD1 (5 bases). V lost 4 bases and J lost 7, with 13 bases in between. The V gene's germline CDR1 is SGHTA and CDR2 FQGNSA. The CDR3 runs to 13 residues. The CDR3: CASSSFQGVEAFF. CDR3 sequence (DNA): TGTGCCAGCAGCTCCTTCCAGGGAGTTGAAGCTTTCTTT.

This clonotype was seen ten or more times. The chain carries TRBV3-1 and TRBJ2-7, with no clear D. This CDR3 has 12 residues. Deletions cut 1 base from V and 3 bases from J, with 4 bases between. The germline gives CDR1 LGHDT, CDR2 YNNKEL (reference sequence). The CDR3 nucleotides are TGTGCCAGCAGCCAAGCTCGCTACGAGCAGTACTTC. Translated, it gives CASSQARYEQYF.

This clonotype was detected only a few times. V gene TRBV7-9 combines with J gene TRBJ2-5; 8 positions match TRBD2. With V trimmed by 2 bases and J by 9 bases, 2 bases remained unmatched. Germline loops: CDR1 SEHNR, CDR2 FQNEAQ (reference sequence). CDR3 length: 12 residues. The CDR3 here is CASSLTSGPQYF. The CDR3 nucleotides are TGTGCCAGCAGCTTAACTAGCGGTCCCCAGTACTTC.

This clonotype was detected a few times. The V and J genes are TRBV7-2 and TRBJ2-2, with no clear D. Germline assignment: CDR1 SGHTA and CDR2 FQGNSA. The V end lost 5 bases, the J end lost 7 bases, and 11 bases lay between the germline ends. CDR3 length: 13 amino acids. As DNA, the CDR3 is TGTGCCAGCAGCACCCGTTACCGCGGGGAGCTGTTTTTT. Protein sequence: CASSTRYRGELFF.

This clonotype turned up a few times. This rearrangement joins TRBV6-5 to TRBJ2-4; D gene unclear. Per germline, CDR1 MNHEY and CDR2 SVGAGI. V gave up 4 bases and J gave up 0 bases, with 10 bases separating them. The CDR3 is 15 residues long. The chain's CDR3 is CASSFILGAKNIQYF. CDR3 in DNA: TGTGCCAGCAGTTTTATTCTGGGAGCCAAAAACATTCAGTACTTC.

This chain uses TRBV6-5 with TRBJ2-7; TRBD2 agrees at 8 bases. The CDR3 extends over 16 amino acids. Germline V gene lookup returns CDR1 MNHEY and CDR2 SVGAGI. After removal of 2 bases from V and 4 bases from J, the junction contained 10 bases not matched to a gene. In nucleotides, the CDR3 is TGTGCCAGCAGTTACCAGAGCGGGAGCATCTCGTACGAGCAGTACTTC. It encodes CASSYQSGSISYEQYF.

This clonotype was seen ten or more times. This chain joins TRBV18 and TRBJ2-3; TRBD1 matches at 7 bases. The CDR3 is 13 amino acids. Losses at the gene ends were 5 bases for V and 6 bases for J; bases not matched to a gene: 5. Germline V CDR1 and CDR2: KGHSH, LQKENI. The CDR3 sequence: CASSSTGLDTQYF. Written as DNA, the CDR3 is TGTGCCAGCTCATCGACAGGGTTGGATACGCAGTATTTT. Full variable domain (rest looked up from reference TRBV18 and TRBJ2-3): NAGVMQNPRHLVRRRGQEARLRCSPMKGHSHVYWYRQLPEEGLKFMVYLQKENIIDESGMPKERFSAEFPKEGPSILRIQQVVRGDSAAYFCASSSTGLDTQYFGPGTRLTVL.

The rearrangement joins TRBV7-9 to TRBJ1-6, with D maybe TRBD1 (5 bases). The CDR3 extends over 16 amino acids. With 4 bases removed from V and 2 bases from J, the gap between germline ends came to 12 bases. CDR1 and CDR2 from the germline V gene are SEHNR and FQNEAQ (reference sequence). The CDR3 region has the DNA TGTGCCAGCAGCTCCATCGGGGGAGCCTATAATTCACCCCTCCACTTT. This translates into CASSSIGGAYNSPLHF. Based on the CDR3 plus reference TRBV7-9 and TRBJ1-6, the full variable domain is DTGVSQNPRHKITKRGQNVTFRCDPISEHNRLYWYRQTLGQGPEFLTYFQNEAQLEKSRLLSDRFSAERPKGSFSTLEIQRTEQGDSAMYLCASSSIGGAYNSPLHFGNGTRLTVT.

The J gene is TRBJ2-5, the V gene TRBV9; D might be TRBD2 (5 bases). The V end lost 4 bases, the J end lost 4 bases, and 14 bases lay between the germline ends. The germline V gene encodes CDR1 SGDLS and CDR2 YYNGEE. The CDR3 extends over 14 amino acids. CDR3 sequence reads: CASSSGGAGETQYF. The CDR3, as DNA: TGTGCCAGCAGCTCCGGCGGTGCGGGAGAGACCCAGTACTTC.

This clonotype was seen only a few times. The chain combines TRBV28 with TRBJ2-1, with 11 bases lining up with TRBD1. Unmatched junction bases numbered 15, after V lost 4 bases and J lost 13 bases. Looked up from germline, CDR1 is MDHEN and CDR2 is SYDVKM. This CDR3 is built from 16 residues. This CDR3 reads CASSSTAGTGGFGQFF. In nucleotides, the CDR3 is TGTGCCAGCAGTTCCACGGCCGGGACAGGGGGTTTTGGTCAGTTCTTC.

In this sample, this clonotype turned up a few times. V and J are TRBV20-1 and TRBJ1-5; D gene unclear. This CDR3 is 14 amino acids long. CDR1 is DFQATT and CDR2 is SNEGSKA in the germline V gene (reference sequence). V shed 3 bases and J shed 3 bases, with 12 bases lying between them. This CDR3 reads CSASWRQANQPQHF. In nucleotides, the CDR3 is TGCAGTGCTAGTTGGCGGCAGGCCAATCAGCCCCAGCATTTT.

The chain combines TRBV28 with TRBJ1-3; unclear D gene. The CDR3 length is 16 residues. Trimming shortened V by 3 bases and J by 0 bases, and 12 bases separated the two germline ends. CDR1 and CDR2 from the germline V gene are MDHEN and SYDVKM. In DNA, the CDR3 is TGTGCCAGCAGTTTGACTCTGTGGGGCTCTGGAAACACCATATATTTT. Protein: CASSLTLWGSGNTIYF. Full variable domain (missing parts from reference TRBV28 and TRBJ1-3): DVKVTQSSRYLVKRTGEKVFLECVQDMDHENMFWYRQDPGLGLRLIYFSYDVKMKEKGDIPEGYSVSREKKERFSLILESASTNQTSMYLCASSLTLWGSGNTIYFGEGSWLTVV.

The chain has TRBV4-3 and TRBJ2-7; TRBD2 is a possible D gene (6 bases). The germline V gene has CDR1 LGHNA and CDR2 YSLEER. This CDR3 contains 15 residues. V was cut by 0 bases and J by 3 bases, with 12 bases left in between. DNA for the CDR3: TGCGCCAGCAGCCAAGACAGGGAGGTAATCTACGAGCAGTACTTC. Its protein is CASSQDREVIYEQYF.

This clonotype was observed a handful of times. The J gene is TRBJ2-7, the V gene TRBV5-1, with 8 bases matching TRBD2. Trimming removed 4 bases from V and 5 bases from J; junction bases left unmatched: 8. Germline V gene data show CDR1 as SGHRS and CDR2 as YFSETQ. The CDR3 covers 14 residues. CDR3 coding DNA: TGCGCCAGCAGCGGCGACGGGACTAGTAACGAGCAGTACTTC. This gives the protein CASSGDGTSNEQYF.